Listed below are T cell receptor beta chains from one sample, sequenced in a study of T-cell memory formation after mild COVID-19. TCRdb re-called the 5' RACE reads with MiXCR, one entry per CDR3 protein. This sample yields roughly 200,000 distinct CDR3 sequences, of which 16% are seen a single time; just over 2% belongs to the top ten. The specimen sequenced was PBMCs or a T cell subset sorted from them (not recorded which). These receptor sequences come from an adult woman who had mild COVID-19 (a few samples of this study predate the infection). Cell type and time point are not known. Both conserved end residues are part of each CDR3. D genes are given only for firm matches. Size is omitted from some rows. Given values are once, few, many or a class for expanded clones.

d_gene: TRBD1
j_gene: TRBJ1-6
v_gene: TRBV6-1
abundance: -
CDR3aa: CASGTGESPLHF
CDR3nt: TGTGCCAGCGGGACAGGGGAGTCACCCCTCCACTTT

d_gene: -
j_gene: TRBJ1-1
v_gene: TRBV24-1
abundance: -
CDR3aa: CATSDSPLGHPSVTEAFF
CDR3nt: TGTGCCACCAGTGATAGCCCCCTGGGACATCCGTCCGTCACTGAAGCTTTCTTT

d_gene: -
j_gene: TRBJ2-2
v_gene: TRBV12-3/TRBV12-4
abundance: -
CDR3aa: CASSFSAGELFF
CDR3nt: TGTGCCAGCAGTTTTAGCGCCGGGGAGCTGTTTTTT

d_gene: -
j_gene: TRBJ2-3
v_gene: TRBV11-3
abundance: few
CDR3aa: CASSLRVRGYTDTQYF
CDR3nt: TGTGCCAGCAGCTTGCGAGTTCGGGGGTACACAGATACGCAGTATTTT

d_gene: -
j_gene: TRBJ2-7
v_gene: TRBV6-6
abundance: few
CDR3aa: CASSYSLGWEQYF
CDR3nt: TGTGCCAGCAGTTACTCTCTGGGGTGGGAGCAGTACTTC

d_gene: -
j_gene: TRBJ2-7
v_gene: TRBV12-3/TRBV12-4
abundance: few
CDR3aa: CASSFASSYEQYF
CDR3nt: TGTGCCAGCAGTTTTGCCTCCTCCTACGAGCAGTACTTC

d_gene: -
j_gene: TRBJ1-2
v_gene: TRBV7-2
abundance: -
CDR3aa: CASSLRPLGYGYTF
CDR3nt: TGTGCCAGCAGCCTTCGGCCGTTGGGGTATGGCTACACCTTC

d_gene: TRBD1
j_gene: TRBJ1-6
v_gene: TRBV27
abundance: -
CDR3aa: CASSPRGQGNISPLHF
CDR3nt: TGTGCCAGCAGTCCACGAGGACAGGGTAATATATCACCCCTCCACTTT

d_gene: -
j_gene: TRBJ2-2
v_gene: TRBV7-8
abundance: -
CDR3aa: CASSLGPGRNTGELFF
CDR3nt: TGTGCCAGCAGCTTAGGCCCCGGGAGAAACACCGGGGAGCTGTTTTTT

d_gene: -
j_gene: TRBJ1-2
v_gene: TRBV6-5
abundance: once
CDR3aa: CASSYSTRGYGGYTF
CDR3nt: TGTGCCAGCAGTTACTCAACACGAGGGTACGGTGGCTACACCTTC

d_gene: -
j_gene: TRBJ1-1
v_gene: TRBV20-1
abundance: -
CDR3aa: CSAKGQLNTEAFF
CDR3nt: TGCAGTGCCAAAGGACAGCTGAACACTGAAGCTTTCTTT

d_gene: TRBD1
j_gene: TRBJ2-2
v_gene: TRBV4-2
abundance: few
CDR3aa: CASSQPPGTGGTGELFF
CDR3nt: TGTGCCAGCAGCCAACCTCCGGGGACAGGGGGGACCGGGGAGCTGTTTTTT

d_gene: -
j_gene: TRBJ2-2
v_gene: TRBV12-3/TRBV12-4
abundance: many
CDR3aa: CASSPRNTGELFF
CDR3nt: TGTGCCAGCAGTCCTCGAAACACCGGGGAGCTGTTTTTT

d_gene: -
j_gene: TRBJ2-1
v_gene: TRBV6-1
abundance: -
CDR3aa: CASSGPIAASYNEQFF
CDR3nt: TGTGCCAGCAGTGGACCCATAGCGGCCTCCTACAATGAGCAGTTCTTC

d_gene: -
j_gene: TRBJ1-3
v_gene: TRBV12-3/TRBV12-4
abundance: few
CDR3aa: CASSPGLDTIYF
CDR3nt: TGTGCCAGCAGCCCTGGACTAGACACCATATATTTT

d_gene: TRBD1
j_gene: TRBJ2-7
v_gene: TRBV5-4
abundance: few
CDR3aa: CASSREQGAAYEQYF
CDR3nt: TGTGCCAGCAGCAGAGAACAGGGGGCCGCCTACGAGCAGTACTTC

d_gene: -
j_gene: TRBJ2-4
v_gene: TRBV24-1
abundance: few
CDR3aa: CATSEEGAGAKNIQYF
CDR3nt: TGTGCCACCAGTGAGGAGGGGGCTGGGGCCAAAAACATTCAGTACTTC

d_gene: -
j_gene: TRBJ1-3
v_gene: TRBV29-1
abundance: -
CDR3aa: CSVLWGSGNTIYF
CDR3nt: TGCAGCGTTCTTTGGGGATCTGGAAACACCATATATTTT

d_gene: -
j_gene: TRBJ2-1
v_gene: TRBV9
abundance: -
CDR3aa: CASSPFPAALNPVEQFF
CDR3nt: TGTGCCAGCAGCCCATTCCCAGCAGCGCTTAATCCGGTTGAGCAGTTCTTC

d_gene: TRBD2
j_gene: TRBJ2-3
v_gene: TRBV3-1
abundance: few
CDR3aa: CASSQDVTSGRTQYF
CDR3nt: TGTGCCAGCAGCCAAGATGTTACTAGCGGGAGAACGCAGTATTTT

d_gene: TRBD2
j_gene: TRBJ2-1
v_gene: TRBV6-5
abundance: -
CDR3aa: CASSYSPLAGGINEQFF
CDR3nt: TGTGCCAGCAGTTACTCCCCCCTAGCGGGAGGGATAAATGAGCAGTTCTTC

d_gene: TRBD1
j_gene: TRBJ2-3
v_gene: TRBV3-1
abundance: many
CDR3aa: CASSPTGTSTDTQYF
CDR3nt: TGTGCCAGCAGCCCGACAGGGACAAGCACAGATACGCAGTATTTT

d_gene: TRBD1
j_gene: TRBJ1-6
v_gene: TRBV12-3/TRBV12-4
abundance: few
CDR3aa: CASSMGQGASPLHF
CDR3nt: TGTGCCAGCAGTATGGGACAGGGGGCATCACCCCTCCACTTT

d_gene: TRBD1
j_gene: TRBJ1-1
v_gene: TRBV5-1
abundance: few
CDR3aa: CASSSQGAVTEAFF
CDR3nt: TGCGCCAGCAGCTCTCAGGGGGCGGTTACTGAAGCTTTCTTT

d_gene: -
j_gene: TRBJ2-3
v_gene: TRBV7-3
abundance: many
CDR3aa: CASSGGTSDLSTDTQYF
CDR3nt: TGTGCCAGCAGCGGAGGGACTTCCGACCTTAGCACAGATACGCAGTATTTT

d_gene: TRBD2
j_gene: TRBJ2-5
v_gene: TRBV7-9
abundance: -
CDR3aa: CASSLEAGGPQETQYF
CDR3nt: TGTGCCAGCAGCTTAGAAGCGGGAGGTCCCCAAGAGACCCAGTACTTC

d_gene: -
j_gene: TRBJ1-2
v_gene: TRBV20-1
abundance: -
CDR3aa: CSAGGWSPKSYGYTF
CDR3nt: TGCAGTGCGGGCGGGTGGAGCCCTAAGAGCTATGGCTACACCTTC

d_gene: -
j_gene: TRBJ1-1
v_gene: TRBV7-8
abundance: few
CDR3aa: CASSLAYVENTEAFF
CDR3nt: TGTGCCAGCAGCTTAGCGTATGTGGAGAACACTGAAGCTTTCTTT

d_gene: -
j_gene: TRBJ1-1
v_gene: TRBV29-1
abundance: few
CDR3aa: CSAERGPNTEAFF
CDR3nt: TGCAGCGCTGAGCGGGGGCCCAACACTGAAGCTTTCTTT

d_gene: TRBD1
j_gene: TRBJ2-1
v_gene: TRBV14
abundance: -
CDR3aa: CASSPRQGYPYNEQFF
CDR3nt: TGTGCCAGCAGCCCACGACAGGGTTATCCTTACAATGAGCAGTTCTTC

d_gene: TRBD2
j_gene: TRBJ2-7
v_gene: TRBV7-9
abundance: -
CDR3aa: CASSPRLAGLEQYF
CDR3nt: TGTGCCAGCAGCCCGAGACTAGCGGGGCTCGAGCAGTACTTC

d_gene: -
j_gene: TRBJ2-5
v_gene: TRBV29-1
abundance: few
CDR3aa: CSVEDFGVGGETQYF
CDR3nt: TGCAGCGTTGAAGATTTTGGCGTCGGGGGCGAGACCCAGTACTTC

d_gene: -
j_gene: TRBJ2-3
v_gene: TRBV5-1
abundance: few
CDR3aa: CASSARGSTDTQYF
CDR3nt: TGCGCCAGCAGCGCCAGGGGTAGCACAGATACGCAGTATTTT

d_gene: TRBD1
j_gene: TRBJ1-2
v_gene: TRBV5-1
abundance: few
CDR3aa: CASSSPGQGHYGYTF
CDR3nt: TGCGCCAGCAGCTCACCGGGACAGGGGCACTATGGCTACACCTTC

d_gene: -
j_gene: TRBJ2-1
v_gene: TRBV4-3
abundance: few
CDR3aa: CASSEGTRNEQFF
CDR3nt: TGCGCCAGCAGCGAAGGGACCCGCAATGAGCAGTTCTTC

d_gene: TRBD2
j_gene: TRBJ2-3
v_gene: TRBV14
abundance: -
CDR3aa: CASSAGLAGGRATDTQYF
CDR3nt: TGTGCCAGCAGCGCCGGACTAGCGGGAGGGCGGGCCACAGATACGCAGTATTTT

d_gene: -
j_gene: TRBJ2-2
v_gene: TRBV20-1
abundance: -
CDR3aa: CSARFQGNTGELFF
CDR3nt: TGCAGTGCTAGGTTTCAGGGGAACACCGGGGAGCTGTTTTTT

d_gene: TRBD2
j_gene: TRBJ2-1
v_gene: TRBV4-2
abundance: -
CDR3aa: CASSQDGLAGVDEQFF
CDR3nt: TGTGCCAGCAGCCAAGATGGACTAGCGGGAGTTGATGAGCAGTTCTTC

d_gene: TRBD2
j_gene: TRBJ2-7
v_gene: TRBV11-3
abundance: few
CDR3aa: CASSRGREGEQYF
CDR3nt: TGTGCCAGCAGCCGGGGGAGGGAAGGCGAGCAGTACTTC

d_gene: -
j_gene: TRBJ1-6
v_gene: TRBV3-1
abundance: -
CDR3aa: CASSQGYNSPLHF
CDR3nt: TGTGCCAGCAGCCAGGGATATAATTCACCCCTCCACTTT

d_gene: -
j_gene: TRBJ2-1
v_gene: TRBV11-2
abundance: few
CDR3aa: CASSLANLVPGVFYNEQFF
CDR3nt: TGTGCCAGCAGCTTAGCCAACTTGGTACCGGGAGTTTTTTACAATGAGCAGTTCTTC

d_gene: TRBD2
j_gene: TRBJ2-2
v_gene: TRBV11-2
abundance: few
CDR3aa: CASSARLAGGPNTGELFF
CDR3nt: TGTGCCAGCAGCGCCAGACTAGCGGGGGGCCCGAACACCGGGGAGCTGTTTTTT

d_gene: -
j_gene: TRBJ1-3
v_gene: TRBV5-1
abundance: few
CDR3aa: CASSSRPGSDTIYF
CDR3nt: TGCGCCAGCAGTAGTCGGCCGGGGTCAGACACCATATATTTT

d_gene: -
j_gene: TRBJ2-7
v_gene: TRBV5-1
abundance: -
CDR3aa: CASSLVGGGEQYF
CDR3nt: TGCGCCAGCAGCTTGGTAGGTGGGGGCGAGCAGTACTTC

d_gene: TRBD2
j_gene: TRBJ2-3
v_gene: TRBV20-1
abundance: few
CDR3aa: CSAGPSGRGNTQYF
CDR3nt: TGCAGTGCTGGCCCTAGCGGGAGAGGCAATACGCAGTATTTT